This T cell receptor (beta chain) was captured by sequencing in a study of vaccination and CD4 T cells after COVID-19 (dated by TCRdb to 2021 to 2024). General notes on the study: SARS-CoV-2 positivity had been established in the convalescent patients by nasal swab PCR, and mild disease was recorded in under ten of these patients and severe disease in one. Six males and four females were included in the convalescent cohort, with two Hispanic individuals, seven Caucasians, two Asians and one multiracial person represented. Each participant got two doses of either the Pfizer-BioNTech BNT162b2 vaccine (n=8) or the Moderna mRNA-1273 vaccine (n=2). Post-COVID blood samples were collected from convalescent patients a median of approximately 93 days after diagnosis, with a range of about 30 to 170 days. Post-vaccine blood samples were obtained a median of roughly 75 days after the second vaccine dose, with a range of about 12 to 241 days. Overlapping spike peptide pools from SARS-CoV-2 and from the common cold coronaviruses HCoV-NL63, HCoV-OC43 and HCoV-229E were used as culture stimuli. Control cultures used a CEFX viral epitope pool as positive control, an HIV-1 Nef peptide pool as negative control, or no peptide. The spike-specific CD4+ TCR repertoire was compared before and after mRNA vaccination in 10 COVID-19 convalescent patients and a handful of infection-naive healthy vaccine recipients. Findings and caveats that apply to the study as a whole: The median count of SARS-CoV-2-reactive clonotypes went up from 20 to 25 after infection to more than 30 after vaccination, although the change was not significant. Relatively few convalescent patients were included in the study, and early timepoints after natural infection were not analyzed. Nearly all vaccine-specific clones in convalescent patients (304 of 307) were mono-reactive for SARS-CoV-2 spike rather than cross-reactive with common cold coronaviruses. Among the post-vaccine SARS-CoV-2-reactive clones in convalescent patients, a median approximately 90% showed up only after vaccination, which suggests vaccine-specific priming.

About this clonotype itself: Its antigen is currently not known. No base quality values were provided; no much bigger clone lies one nucleotide off.

Taken with the paper, the label for treatment or condition translates to: roughly ten-day PBMC culture with coronavirus spike peptide pools or control peptides (ViraFEST assay). The study used the ViraFEST assay, which expanded antigen-specific T cells with peptide pools and then identified expanded clonotypes by TCR sequencing. The convalescent patients' positive SARS-CoV-2 PCR tests were from March to December 2020, which was before the Alpha, Beta and Delta variants emerged in the United States. Each well held two million PBMCs cultured with roughly 10 ug/ml peptide pools in IMDM containing 5% human AB serum and around 10 IU/ml IL-2. On days 3 and 7, half of the culture medium was replaced with fresh IL-2-containing medium. After 10 to 11 days of culture, CD4+ T cells were isolated by negative selection using the EasySep CD4+ T cell isolation kit. Ficoll-Paque Plus gradient centrifugation was used to isolate PBMCs from whole blood, and the isolated PBMCs were then either used fresh or cryopreserved at -140C. Culture conditions were generally each tested in triplicate wells.

Inclusive of the bounding cysteine and phenylalanine, the CDR3 is 13 residues long. Only the CDR3 DNA is retained, 39 bases long and in frame from the first base. Cut back by 7 bases and 1 base, the V and J ends lie 10 bases apart. For CDR1 and CDR2, the germline V gene lists LGHNA and YNFKEQ. The method behind the library was PCR. DNA from cultured CD4+ T cells underwent TCR sequencing with the Oncomine TCR Beta short-read assay at the Johns Hopkins FTIC core. The QIAamp micro DNA kit was used to extract genomic DNA from the cultured CD4+ T cells. The Oncomine TCR Beta libraries from cultured CD4+ T cells were pooled using unique dual indexes and then sequenced on an Illumina iSeq 100. Turning to the authors' computational methods: Non-productive sequences were removed, and CDR3s that did not start with C, did not end with F or W, or were shorter than 7 amino acids were discarded. The MANAFEST web application identified antigen-specific clonotypes by comparing peptide-stimulated wells against reference wells and other culture wells. Positive clones required FDR below 0.05, an odds ratio above 5, and productive frequency above 0.1% in at least two of three replicate wells. A clonotype was classed as cross-reactive if the clonotype showed significant expansion both in SARS-CoV-2 spike wells and in at least one common cold coronavirus spike condition. CDR3 homology was assessed with Levenshtein distances (stringdist) and unrooted phylogenetic trees (ape) in R version 3.6.1. TCRdb applied fastp at Q25 and MiXCR to the public reads, then kept only in-frame beta chains. Rows matching on CDR3 protein sequence are summarized as one entry with the most common DNA and genes. TCRdb, not the original authors, processed these V and J calls. The sample has 3,800 or so distinct CDR3 sequences on record, roughly 20% of them singletons. The top ten hold 45% to 55% of the sample.

This receptor chain uses TRBV4-2 and TRBJ1-1; TRBD1 is a possible D gene, resting on 5 matching bases. The sequence came from a human donor who had recovered from COVID-19. The input for sequencing was CD4+ T cells from blood, cultured in vitro, taken after SARS-CoV-2 vaccination. The CDR3 protein is CASNQGKNTEAFF. The nucleotides are TGTGCCAGCAACCAGGGCAAGAACACTGAAGCTTTCTTT.